A single TCR beta chain is shown here with its context. Its antigen is currently unknown. The sample carries other DNA sequences with the same CDR3. This sample was taken from a study of cytomegalovirus exposure and HLA in healthy donors. At the level of the study: The approximately 110 validation repertoires were reported in a later analysis to have been generated on the same platform as the roughly 670 first-cohort repertoires.

CDR3 length equals 14 residues. Germline lookup yields CDR1 KGHSH and CDR2 LQKENI. Trimming removed 3 bases at V and 4 bases at J, with 12 bases between. TCRdb keeps only in-frame clones here, not all; method: immunoSEQ multiplex PCR. Here the sample spans 150,000 or so clones, less than 90% being singletons. Study results and limitations: Specificity for CMV antigens was confirmed in vitro for a few of the CMV-associated chains. The finding came from a later analysis; first-cohort TCR clusters tended to co-occur in the roughly 120 validation repertoires. Cytomegalovirus association was listed for 164 TCR beta chains.

The sequence came from a man aged 18 to 29 in good health and CMV-seropositive. This sequence joins TRBV18 and TRBJ1-1, with D possibly matching TRBD1 (6 bases). Sequenced: PBMCs. CDR3 nucleotide sequence: TGTGCCAGCTCACCCAAGGGGGGGGGCACTGAAGCTTTCTTT. Amino acids: CASSPKGGGTEAFF.